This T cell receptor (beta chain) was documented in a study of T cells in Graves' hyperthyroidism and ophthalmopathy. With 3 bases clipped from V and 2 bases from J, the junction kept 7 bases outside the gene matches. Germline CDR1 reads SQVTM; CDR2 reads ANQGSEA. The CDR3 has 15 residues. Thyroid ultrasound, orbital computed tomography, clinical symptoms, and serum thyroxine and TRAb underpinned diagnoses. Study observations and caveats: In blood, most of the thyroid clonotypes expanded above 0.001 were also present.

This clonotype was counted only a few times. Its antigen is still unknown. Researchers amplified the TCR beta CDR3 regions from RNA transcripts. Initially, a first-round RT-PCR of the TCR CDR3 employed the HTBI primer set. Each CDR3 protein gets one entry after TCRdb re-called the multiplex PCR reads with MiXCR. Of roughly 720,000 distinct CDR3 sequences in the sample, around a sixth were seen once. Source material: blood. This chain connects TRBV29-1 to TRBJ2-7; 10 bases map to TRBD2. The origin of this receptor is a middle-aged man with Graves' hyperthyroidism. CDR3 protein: CSVESGTSATYEQYF. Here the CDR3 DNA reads TGCAGCGTTGAGAGTGGGACTAGCGCAACCTACGAGCAGTACTTC.